The clone carrying this T cell receptor beta chain has only a few counts. What it binds is unknown. Germline V gene data show CDR1 as SGHRS and CDR2 as YFSETQ. This CDR3 has 12 amino acids. Trimming took off 6 bases at V and 5 bases at J, with 11 bases between the two ends. The record originates from a study of identical twins. One entry per CDR3 protein, called by TCRdb with MiXCR from the 5' RACE reads. Among some 900,000 distinct CDR3 sequences listed, 9% to 15% were seen once. Points from the study as a whole: Cord blood beta clonotypes that were abundant carried fewer insertions, and memory repertoires showed no such trend. Low generation-probability sequences were in excess among twin-shared out-of-frame alpha sequences. Models came in too low on out-of-frame TCR alpha sharing in monozygotic twins.

The same data also went into a second study, on yellow fever vaccine responses in identical twins.

The sample was PBMCs. The sequence was obtained from a woman younger than 35 in good health. This chain joins TRBV5-1 and TRBJ2-5; D gene ambiguous. The CDR3 nucleotides are TGCGCCAGCAACAAGGGCTTGGAGACCCAGTACTTC. It codes for CASNKGLETQYF.